This T cell receptor beta chain was retrieved from a study of cytomegalovirus exposure and HLA in healthy donors. As for the study in general: Unique TCRs from HLA-typed donors, 70 million to 100 million of them, were held in an early data release. Study-level findings and limits: In presence/absence analyses, roughly uniform sequencing depth across donors was assumed.

Use of 60 Vbeta and 13 Jbeta primers characterized the PCR. Libraries were prepared by immunoSEQ multiplex PCR; TCRdb keeps only in-frame clonotypes and omits some of them. The sample includes about 50,000 clones, about three quarters of them seen just once. V trimming: 2 bases; J trimming: 7 bases; junction bases outside the gene matches: 5. Germline values: CDR1 GTSNPN, CDR2 SVGIG (reference sequence). The CDR3 sequence is 13 residues long. Notes on this clone: Its specificity is unknown.

The receptor was derived from a woman in her fifties or sixties in good health and CMV-seronegative. Sequences were obtained from PBMCs. The chain is built from TRBV30 and TRBJ1-5, with TRBD1 matching 7 bases. CDR3 in DNA: TGTGCCTGGAGTAAGGGGGCGGAACAGCCCCAGCATTTT. This encodes CAWSKGAEQPQHF.